Below, 25 T cell receptor beta chains from the same sample are listed, as sequenced in a study of blood T cell repertoires in COVID-19. Libraries were prepared by immunoSEQ multiplex PCR; TCRdb keeps only in-frame clonotypes and omits some of them. The table shows tens of thousands of clones, with around four fifths occurring only once. Sequences were obtained from peripheral blood. These receptors originate from a human donor in a cohort sampled during active COVID-19.

The chain is built from TRBV2 and TRBJ2-7; no clear D. This CDR3 has 14 amino acids. Trimming stripped 0 bases from V and 5 bases from J, with 11 bases between. Germline CDR1 and CDR2: SNHLY and FYNNEI. The CDR3 spells CASSEARLIHEQYF. In DNA form, the CDR3 reads TGTGCCAGCAGTGAAGCGCGTTTGATTCACGAGCAGTACTTC.

This clone appeared a few times. V is TRBV7-9 and J is TRBJ1-6; the D is unclear. V was clipped by 1 base and J by 7 bases, with 11 bases between them. The V gene's germline CDR1 is SEHNR and CDR2 FQNEAQ (reference sequence). The CDR3 spans 15 residues. Written as DNA, the CDR3 is TGTGCCAGCAGCTTAGAGGAGGGCAAAAATTCACCCCTCCACTTT. This encodes CASSLEEGKNSPLHF.

V and J are TRBV11-2 and TRBJ1-2; 9 bases align to TRBD1. CDR3 length: 14 amino acids. The germline CDR1 and CDR2 sequences are SGHAT and FQNNGV. V shed 3 bases, J shed 7 bases, and the junction held 6 bases outside the gene matches. The DNA of the CDR3 is TGTGCCAGCAGCTTGGAACAGGGGGCTCTTGGCTACACCTTC. It encodes CASSLEQGALGYTF.

This clone showed up just a few times. The J gene is TRBJ1-1, the V gene TRBV7-3; no firm D call. Between the trimmed V and J ends, which lost 3 bases and 0 bases, there was a span of 8 bases. Looked up from germline, CDR1 is SGHTA and CDR2 is FQGTGA. This CDR3 contains 14 residues. The CDR3 reads CASSLGGLNTEAFF. CDR3 coding DNA: TGTGCCAGCAGCTTGGGAGGATTGAACACTGAAGCTTTCTTT.

This rearrangement joins TRBV5-8 to TRBJ1-5; D is uncertain. The CDR3 has 12 amino acids. Germline values: CDR1 SGHTS, CDR2 YDEGEE. V lost 6 bases, J lost 7 bases, and 11 bases lay in between. This CDR3 is CASTIGRQPQHF. CDR3 sequence (DNA): TGTGCCAGCACCATAGGGAGACAGCCCCAGCATTTT.

Comments on this clone: Other nucleotide sequences from this sample produce the same CDR3. This sequence joins TRBV18 and TRBJ2-5; maybe TRBD1 (6 bases). The CDR3 contains 13 residues. V lost 4 bases, J lost 3 bases, and 9 bases lay in between. Per the germline V gene, CDR1 is KGHSH and CDR2 is LQKENI. The CDR3 DNA sequence: TGTGCCAGCTCACTTGGACAGAAAGAGACCCAGTACTTC. Protein product: CASSLGQKETQYF.

J is TRBJ1-2 and V is TRBV6-5; 8 bases are shared with TRBD1. This CDR3 region has 15 residues. With 6 bases clipped from V and 2 bases from J, the junction kept 8 bases outside the gene matches. Looked up from germline, CDR1 is MNHEY and CDR2 is SVGAGI. The CDR3 DNA follows: TGTGCCAGCAGCAACCAGGGGGCGAGGAACTATGGCTACACCTTC. Translation gives CASSNQGARNYGYTF.

The rearrangement uses TRBV28 and TRBJ1-2; perhaps TRBD1 as D (6 bases). Trimming shortened V by 4 bases and J by 8 bases, and 20 bases separated the two germline ends. The CDR3 is 15 residues long. Germline V gene sequence: CDR1 MDHEN, CDR2 SYDVKM. The CDR3 bases are TGTGCCAGCAGTTCCCCTTCTCAGGGGCTGGGGGGCTACACCTTC. Its protein product is CASSSPSQGLGGYTF.

As regards this clone: Other DNA sequences from this sample encode an identical CDR3 as well. J is TRBJ2-2 and V is TRBV30; TRBD2 matches 8 bases. The germline CDR1 and CDR2 sequences are GTSNPN and SVGIG (reference sequence). V gave up 3 bases and J gave up 7 bases; unmatched junction bases: 7. This CDR3 region has 14 residues. CDR3 coding DNA: TGTGCCTGGAGACCCGGGACTAGTGTCGGGGAGCTGTTTTTT. Translating gives CAWRPGTSVGELFF. The full variable domain, in which reference TRBV30 and TRBJ2-2 provide the parts outside the CDR3, is SQTIHQWPATLVQPVGSPLSLECTVEGTSNPNLYWYRQAAGRGLQLLFYSVGIGQISSEVPQNLSASRPQDRQFILSSKKLLLSDSGFYLCAWRPGTSVGELFFGEGSRLTVL.

CDR3 residues: CASSYGAVGSAYTF. The CDR3 DNA is TGTGCCAGCAGCTATGGGGCAGTAGGAAGCGCCTACACCTTC. The chain uses TRBV5-6 and TRBJ1-2, with D maybe TRBD1 (5 bases). Trimming cost V 3 bases and J 10 bases, with 19 bases left between them. CDR1 is SGHDT, CDR2 YYEEEE, per germline. The CDR3 runs to 14 residues.

This sequence joins TRBV5-1 and TRBJ2-1, with D maybe TRBD2 (5 bases). Trimming pared 4 bases from V and 0 bases from J, leaving 20 bases between. The CDR3 covers 18 residues. Germline values: CDR1 SGHRS, CDR2 YFSETQ. CDR3 region: CASSPQNSGVSSYNEQFF. DNA of the CDR3: TGCGCCAGCAGCCCACAAAATTCCGGGGTTAGCTCCTACAATGAGCAGTTCTTC.

There are a few counts of this clone. The chain joins TRBV30 to TRBJ1-1, with unresolved D. V lost 7 bases to trimming and J lost 5 bases, with 11 bases between them. Looked up from germline, CDR1 is GTSNPN and CDR2 is SVGIG (reference sequence). The CDR3 runs to 11 residues. CDR3 DNA sequence: TGTGCCTTCCAGGTCCGGACTGAAGCTTTCTTT. Protein sequence: CAFQVRTEAFF.

This clone was detected only once. J is TRBJ1-1 and V is TRBV5-6, with D tentatively TRBD1 (6 bases). Germline CDR1 is SGHDT and CDR2 is YYEEEE. The germline V and J ends were trimmed by 4 bases and 0 bases, with 25 bases remaining between them. This CDR3 has 19 amino acids. CDR3 amino acids: CASSHMPGTGSFLNTEAFF. As DNA, the CDR3 is TGTGCCAGCAGCCATATGCCGGGCACAGGGAGCTTCTTGAACACTGAAGCTTTCTTT.

The J gene is TRBJ1-1, the V gene TRBV14; D is uncertain. V was cut by 0 bases and J by 6 bases, with 14 bases left in between. Germline values: CDR1 SGHDN, CDR2 FVKESK. The CDR3 contains 15 residues. The CDR3 nucleotides are TGTGCCAGCAGCCAAGATCTTGACGGGATCTCTGAAGCTTTCTTT. Residues: CASSQDLDGISEAFF.

The rearrangement uses TRBV3-1 (or the pseudogene TRBV3-2) and TRBJ2-5; 9 nucleotides agree with TRBD2. The CDR3 runs 18 residues. Germline CDR1 reads LGHDT; CDR2 reads YNNKEL (reference sequence). Losses at the gene ends were 2 bases for V and 2 bases for J; bases not matched to a gene: 12. This CDR3 is CASSQRRRASGVQETQYF. The CDR3 region has the DNA TGTGCCAGCAGCCAACGCCGGAGGGCTAGCGGGGTTCAAGAGACCCAGTACTTC.

The rearrangement links TRBV29-1 to TRBJ1-2, with 7 bases lining up with TRBD1. Trimming took 3 bases from V and 4 from J; bases not matched to a gene: 11. This CDR3 has 15 amino acids. Germline CDR1 is SQVTM and CDR2 is ANQGSEA. The CDR3 spells CSVEGTDRERYGYTF. CDR3 nucleotides: TGCAGCGTTGAGGGGACAGACAGGGAACGCTATGGCTACACCTTC.

This rearrangement joins TRBV24-1 to TRBJ1-5, with TRBD1 as a possible D gene (5 bases). Germline V gives CDR1 KGHDR, CDR2 SFDVKD. Trimming took 3 bases from V and 4 from J, leaving 18 bases between them. The CDR3 runs 17 residues. The CDR3 nucleotides are TGTGCCACCAGTGATCCCAGGGTAGCCCCGATGAATCAGCCCCAGCATTTT. This sequence encodes CATSDPRVAPMNQPQHF.

This rearrangement joins TRBV30 to TRBJ1-5, with D unresolved. The CDR3 consists of 13 residues. Germline V lookup: CDR1 GTSNPN, CDR2 SVGIG (reference sequence). V was cut by 2 bases and J by 6 bases, with 11 bases left in between. CDR3 sequence: CAWSPPVGQPQHF. The CDR3 DNA is TGTGCCTGGAGTCCCCCAGTTGGTCAGCCCCAGCATTTT.

This chain uses TRBV28 with TRBJ1-1; D might be TRBD1 (6 bases). V lost 6 bases to trimming and J lost 1 base, with 12 bases between them. Germline CDR1 is MDHEN and CDR2 is SYDVKM. This CDR3 is 14 amino acids long. CDR3 region: CASSRRGANTEAFF. The CDR3, as DNA: TGTGCCAGCAGCCGACGGGGGGCGAACACTGAAGCTTTCTTT.

The V call is TRBV4-1, the J call TRBJ2-5; possibly TRBD2 for D (5 bases). The V and J ends lost 1 base and 5 bases respectively, with 17 bases between them. Per the germline V gene, CDR1 is MGHRA and CDR2 is YSYEKL. The CDR3 contains 16 residues. The CDR3 DNA reads TGCGCCAGCAGCCAAGTTGGCGGGTCGGCGGTGGAGACCCAGTACTTC. It specifies CASSQVGGSAVETQYF.

V and J are TRBV15 and TRBJ2-2, with D possibly matching TRBD1 (5 bases). The CDR3 extends over 16 amino acids. The ends were cut back, 0 bases at V and 0 bases at J, with 8 bases in the middle. Germline V gene sequence: CDR1 LNHNV, CDR2 YYDKDF (reference sequence). CDR3 region: CATSRDYRTNTGELFF. Written as DNA, the CDR3 is TGTGCCACCAGCAGAGATTACAGGACGAACACCGGGGAGCTGTTTTTT. The full variable domain, with the rest looked up from reference TRBV15 and TRBJ2-2, is DAMVIQNPRYQVTQFGKPVTLSCSQTLNHNVMYWYQQKSSQAPKLLFHYYDKDFNNEADTPDNFQSRRPNTSFCFLDIRSPGLGDTAMYLCATSRDYRTNTGELFFGEGSRLTVL.

V usage is TRBV4-2 and J usage is TRBJ1-2; 8 positions agree with TRBD1. The germline V gene has CDR1 LGHNA and CDR2 YNFKEQ. The trim removed 1 base at V and 4 bases at J, leaving 5 bases unmatched. The CDR3 spans 15 residues. In nucleotides, the CDR3 is TGTGCCAGCAGCCAAGGTGGACAGGGCAGCTATGGCTACACCTTC. Residues: CASSQGGQGSYGYTF.

This chain links TRBV18 with TRBJ2-5, with 8 bases matching TRBD1. CDR1 is KGHSH and CDR2 is LQKENI in the germline V gene. The J segment lost 4 bases and the V segment lost 4 bases, leaving 2 bases of the junction unmatched. The CDR3 runs 13 residues. The CDR3 is CASSLQGGETQYF. The CDR3 DNA reads TGTGCCAGCTCACTACAGGGGGGAGAGACCCAGTACTTC.

The V and J genes are TRBV28 and TRBJ1-6; no definite D call. The CDR3 extends over 12 amino acids. Germline lookup yields CDR1 MDHEN and CDR2 SYDVKM. The V end was cut by 3 bases, the J end by 7 bases, with 4 bases between. CDR3 sequence reads: CASSFVNSPLHF. CDR3 sequence (DNA): TGTGCCAGCAGTTTTGTAAATTCACCCCTCCACTTT.

The genes are TRBV4-1 and TRBJ1-5; D might be TRBD1 (6 bases). The V and J ends lost 1 base and 1 base respectively, with 17 bases between them. CDR1 is MGHRA and CDR2 is YSYEKL in the germline V gene. The CDR3 consists of 18 residues. The CDR3 loop is CASSQVFSGAGSNQPQHF. For the CDR3, the DNA is TGCGCCAGCAGCCAAGTTTTCTCAGGGGCCGGGAGCAATCAGCCCCAGCATTTT.